This TCR beta chain emerged from a study of blood T cell repertoires in COVID-19. Study-level information: COVID-19 samples collected from the United States, Italy and Spain covered acute and convalescent phases. From T cells, B-cell-depleted T cells, or PBMCs came the material, which was cDNA or gDNA.

Per the authors' pipeline: Researchers report that nucleated cell counts were estimated from reference gene primer amplification. Generated by immunoSEQ multiplex PCR, the TCRdb table keeps only in-frame clones and is missing some. V and J calls and clone size follow that table, whereas D and trimming were derived from the DNA. The repertoire holds tens of thousands of clones, with around 80% as singletons. This clone was counted only a few times. Germline trimming cut 1 base from V and 3 bases from J; bases unmatched to any gene: 7. This CDR3 spans 16 amino acids. Germline CDR1 LGHNA, CDR2 YNFKEQ. The clonotype comes from a human donor in a cohort sampled during active COVID-19. Sequencing was done on a sample of peripheral blood. The V gene is TRBV4-2, the J gene TRBJ2-7, with TRBD1 matching over 9 bases. CDR3 DNA: TGTGCCAGCAGCCAAGCCCTGGGGACAGGGCTCTACGAGCAGTACTTC. Protein product: CASSQALGTGLYEQYF.